The entry that follows covers one TCR beta chain sequence. These data are taken from a study of long-term antiretroviral therapy in people with HIV. The authors ran the immunoSEQ assay, v3.0, at survey level. The table came from immunoSEQ multiplex PCR; TCRdb's copy has only in-frame clones and leaves some out. The repertoire includes 20,000 to 25,000 clones, more than 65% of them detected once, and 5% sits in the top ten. After removal of 4 bases from V and 0 bases from J, the junction contained 3 bases not matched to a gene. The CDR3 spans 15 residues. Germline V gene lookup returns CDR1 SGHNT and CDR2 YYREEE (reference sequence).

The sequence derives from a man aged 45-65 years with HIV. The sample was unsorted PBMCs, taken 0.3 years after starting antiretroviral therapy. The rearrangement joins TRBV5-4 to TRBJ2-1; 8 bases align to TRBD2. The CDR3 loop is CASSRGGSSYNEQFF. The CDR3 DNA reads as TGTGCCAGCAGCCGCGGGGGGAGCTCCTACAATGAGCAGTTCTTC.